There are many counts of the clone carrying this T cell receptor beta chain. What it recognizes is unknown. Germline-derived CDR1 and CDR2 are LNHDA and SQIVND (reference sequence). The CDR3 consists of 15 residues. V shed 6 bases and J 1 base; nucleotides not matched to a gene: 6. The data originate from a study of HIV-infected children after antiretroviral therapy interruption. For the study at large: EBV and CMV exposure was recorded in most children.

General observations from the study: Some non-naive CD45RA+ T cells might be present among sorted naive cells.

A 3' RACE protocol on RNA, with unique molecular identifiers, produced the TCR library. TCRdb itself ran the 3' RACE reads through MiXCR, one entry per CDR3 protein. The sample gives 30,000 to 40,000 distinct CDR3 sequences, just over 6.5% of which show up once; approximately 1% is in the top ten. Regarding treatment: PENTA 11 planned treatment interruption arm or continuous ART arm. This clonotype was sampled from a pool of human donors with HIV. The input for sequencing was CD45RA+ CD4+ T cells from PBMCs, pooled from several time points, taken from a donor given antiretroviral therapy, either interrupted or continuous. Subset noted: naive CD4+ CD45RA+ CD45RO- T cells. This chain joins TRBV19 and TRBJ1-5, with 7 bases aligning to TRBD1. The CDR3 sequence is CASRVRDRSNQPQHF. Here the CDR3 DNA reads TGTGCCAGTAGGGTCCGGGACAGAAGCAATCAGCCCCAGCATTTT.